The rows below give T cell receptor beta chains drawn from one sample of a study of beta chain features in type 1 diabetes. Produced via immunoSEQ multiplex PCR; TCRdb's table is partial and in-frame only. The sample includes 250,000 to 300,000 clones, about 23% of them seen just once. Sequences were obtained from naive CD4+ T cells from blood. These receptors were obtained from a woman under 40 with type 1 diabetes. Both conserved end residues are trimmed from each CDR3. The order of the fields is V gene, CDR3 protein.

V gene: TRBV7-2
CDR3 protein: ASSYTGYNEQF

V gene: TRBV28
CDR3 protein: ASTLGGLAGGPRTQY

V gene: TRBV4-1
CDR3 protein: ASSQANPGGNEQF

V gene: TRBV28
CDR3 protein: ASRPIAGATYEQY

V gene: TRBV7-9
CDR3 protein: ASSLVGGSLSSYEQY

V gene: TRBV15
CDR3 protein: ATSRGLAGAYEQY

V gene: TRBV9
CDR3 protein: ASSPRQPGTRETQY

V gene: TRBV30
CDR3 protein: AWSRGLASTGELF

V gene: TRBV10-3
CDR3 protein: ATSPLERDEQF

V gene: TRBV5-1
CDR3 protein: ASSLGGQDTDTQY

V gene: TRBV28
CDR3 protein: ASSHPSDRGNTIY